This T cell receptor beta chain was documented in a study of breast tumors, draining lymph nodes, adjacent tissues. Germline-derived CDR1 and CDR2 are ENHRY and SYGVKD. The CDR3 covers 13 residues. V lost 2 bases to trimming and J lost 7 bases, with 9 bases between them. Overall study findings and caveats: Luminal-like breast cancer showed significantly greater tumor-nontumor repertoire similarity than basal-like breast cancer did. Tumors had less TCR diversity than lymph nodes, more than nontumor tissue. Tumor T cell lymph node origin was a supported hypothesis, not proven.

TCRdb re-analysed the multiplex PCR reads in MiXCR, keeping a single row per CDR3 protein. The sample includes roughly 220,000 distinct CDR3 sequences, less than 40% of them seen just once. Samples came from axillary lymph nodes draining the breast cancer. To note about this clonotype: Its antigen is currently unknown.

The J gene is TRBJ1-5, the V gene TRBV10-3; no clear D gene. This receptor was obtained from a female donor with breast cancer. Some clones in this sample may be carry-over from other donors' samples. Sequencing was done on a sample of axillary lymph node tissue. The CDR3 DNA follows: TGTGCCATCAGTGAGGCGGCCGGGCAGCCCCAGCATTTT. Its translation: CAISEAAGQPQHF.